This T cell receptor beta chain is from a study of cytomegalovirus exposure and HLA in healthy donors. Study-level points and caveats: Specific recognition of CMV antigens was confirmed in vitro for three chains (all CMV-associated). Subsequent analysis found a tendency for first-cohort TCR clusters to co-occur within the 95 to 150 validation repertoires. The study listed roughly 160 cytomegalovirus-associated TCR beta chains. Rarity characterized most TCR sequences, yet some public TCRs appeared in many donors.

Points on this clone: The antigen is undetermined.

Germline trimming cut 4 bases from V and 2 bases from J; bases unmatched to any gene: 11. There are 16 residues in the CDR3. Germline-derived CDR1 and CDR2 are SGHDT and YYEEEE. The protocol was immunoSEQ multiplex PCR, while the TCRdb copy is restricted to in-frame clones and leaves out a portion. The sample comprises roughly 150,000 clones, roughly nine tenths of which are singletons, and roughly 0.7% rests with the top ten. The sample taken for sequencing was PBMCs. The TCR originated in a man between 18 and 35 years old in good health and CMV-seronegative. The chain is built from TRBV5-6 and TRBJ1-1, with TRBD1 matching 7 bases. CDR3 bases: TGTGCCAGCAGCATCCGACAGGGTCTTATTAACACTGAAGCTTTCTTT. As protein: CASSIRQGLINTEAFF.